Listed here are 16 T cell receptor beta chains from one sample, sequenced in a study of blood T cell repertoires in COVID-19. The table came from immunoSEQ multiplex PCR; TCRdb's copy has only in-frame clones and leaves some out. The sample contains 95,000 to 150,000 clones, over 65% of which appear only once. What was sequenced was peripheral blood. These receptors were obtained from a woman aged 65 to 85 with acute or convalescent COVID-19.

This sequence joins TRBV27 and TRBJ1-2; 9 bases are a match to TRBD1. V lost 2 bases, J lost 7 bases, and 14 bases stayed unmatched. CDR3 length: 17 residues. The germline V gene encodes CDR1 MNHEY and CDR2 SMNVEV (reference sequence). The CDR3 spells CASSLVGTGLKKGGYTF. The CDR3 coding sequence is TGTGCCAGCAGTTTAGTCGGGACAGGGCTAAAAAAGGGTGGCTACACCTTC.

V usage is TRBV19 and J usage is TRBJ2-2, with TRBD1 identical over 9 bases. The CDR3 is 16 amino acids. Trimming removed 7 bases from V and 7 bases from J; junction bases left unmatched: 13. The germline CDR1 and CDR2 sequences are LNHDA and SQIVND (reference sequence). CDR3 residues: CASMGPGTGINGELFF. The CDR3, as DNA: TGTGCCAGTATGGGCCCCGGGACAGGGATTAACGGGGAGCTGTTTTTT.

The chain carries TRBV19 and TRBJ2-2; 11 bases are shared with TRBD2. Germline values: CDR1 LNHDA, CDR2 SQIVND (reference sequence). The J segment lost 5 bases and the V segment lost 3 bases, leaving 5 bases of the junction unmatched. CDR3 length: 16 residues. The CDR3 DNA follows: TGTGCCAGTAGTATCGGACTAGCGGGTAGGACCGGGGAGCTGTTTTTT. Encoded protein: CASSIGLAGRTGELFF.

The chain couples TRBV4-1 to TRBJ2-3; D may be TRBD1 (5 bases). The CDR3 is 16 residues long. Germline V gene data show CDR1 as MGHRA and CDR2 as YSYEKL. V gave up 4 bases and J gave up 0 bases, with 14 bases separating them. The CDR3 region is CASSPQEKISTDTQYF. CDR3 nucleotides: TGCGCCAGCAGCCCACAGGAGAAGATTAGCACAGATACGCAGTATTTT.

This clone has only a few counts. This chain connects TRBV11-2 to TRBJ2-2, with D perhaps TRBD2 (5 bases). Trimming left V 4 bases short and J 4 bases short, with 7 bases between. The germline V gene encodes CDR1 SGHAT and CDR2 FQNNGV. This CDR3 comprises 13 residues. The CDR3 region has the DNA TGTGCCAGCAGCTCGGGGTTCACCGGGGAGCTGTTTTTT. Its protein product is CASSSGFTGELFF.

This chain joins TRBV6-2 or TRBV6-3 and TRBJ1-2, with a tentative D call TRBD1 (6 bases). This CDR3 spans 14 amino acids. The germline V gene encodes CDR1 MNHEY and CDR2 SVGEGT. Trimming left V 4 bases short and J 6 bases short, with 15 bases between. The CDR3 region is CASSSRGGRNGYTF. CDR3 coding DNA: TGTGCCAGCAGTTCCCGGGGGGGGCGGAATGGCTACACCTTC.

The chain recombines TRBV18 with TRBJ1-2, with D possibly being TRBD1 (6 bases). Germline loops: CDR1 KGHSH, CDR2 LQKENI. This CDR3 region has 14 residues. Trimming removed 4 bases at V and 2 bases at J, with 11 bases between. The CDR3 loop is CASSLRDRNYGYTF. The CDR3 coding sequence is TGTGCCAGCTCACTACGAGACAGGAACTATGGCTACACCTTC.

This clone was counted a single time. V usage is TRBV7-2 and J usage is TRBJ1-5; TRBD1 might be the D (5 bases). The length of the CDR3 is 15 residues. CDR1 and CDR2 from the germline V gene are SGHTA and FQGNSA. V was clipped by 2 bases and J by 7 bases, with 15 bases between them. The CDR3 protein is CASSLSGASGQPQHF. The CDR3 DNA follows: TGTGCCAGCAGCTTATCTGGGGCATCGGGCCAGCCCCAGCATTTT.

This clone was detected once. The gene calls are TRBV4-3 and TRBJ1-1; 7 bases line up with TRBD1. This CDR3 has 16 amino acids. Germline CDR1 LGHNA, CDR2 YSLEER. The junction had 5 bases not matched to a gene; V was cut back by 1 base and J by 0 bases. In DNA, the CDR3 is TGCGCCAGCAGCCAAGTCACGACAGGGTTGAACACTGAAGCTTTCTTT. Protein: CASSQVTTGLNTEAFF.

The chain uses TRBV6-2 or TRBV6-3 and TRBJ2-5, with D uncertain. V lost 4 bases to trimming and J lost 2 bases, with 2 bases between them. CDR3 length: 11 residues. The germline V gene has CDR1 MNHEY and CDR2 SVGEGT. The DNA of the CDR3 is TGTGCCAGCAGTTCACAAGAGACCCAGTACTTC. Translation: CASSSQETQYF.

The CDR3 sequence is CASSQNPRAGNYGYTF. As DNA, the CDR3 is TGCGCCAGCAGCCAGAACCCCAGGGCGGGGAACTATGGCTACACCTTC. The V gene is TRBV5-1, the J gene TRBJ1-2, with D maybe TRBD1 (5 bases). Germline V gene sequence: CDR1 SGHRS, CDR2 YFSETQ. V was clipped by 4 bases and J by 2 bases, with 18 bases between them. This CDR3 region has 16 residues.

The chain links TRBV18 to TRBJ1-1; D not certain. This CDR3 has 16 amino acids. V was trimmed by 0 bases and J by 0 bases, leaving 11 bases between them. Germline V gives CDR1 KGHSH, CDR2 LQKENI. As DNA, the CDR3 is TGTGCCAGCTCACCACCGGTTCGCAGGATGAACACTGAAGCTTTCTTT. Encoded protein: CASSPPVRRMNTEAFF.

The chain links TRBV7-9 to TRBJ2-5; a possible D gene is TRBD2 (6 bases). The V end lost 5 bases, the J end lost 9 bases, and 19 bases lay between the germline ends. This CDR3 has 14 residues. Germline-derived CDR1 and CDR2 are SEHNR and FQNEAQ (reference sequence). The CDR3 DNA follows: TGTGCCAGCAGCCGACCCGAAACGAGGAGGGCCCAGTACTTC. It specifies CASSRPETRRAQYF.

This clone showed up many times. The chain recombines TRBV7-3 with TRBJ2-1, with unresolved D. This CDR3 region has 16 residues. Germline lookup yields CDR1 SGHTA and CDR2 FQGTGA. Trimming removed 2 bases from V and 0 bases from J, with 11 bases in between. CDR3 nucleotides: TGTGCCAGCAGCTTATATGGCCCCTCCTCCTACAATGAGCAGTTCTTC. Protein sequence: CASSLYGPSSYNEQFF.

This clone was seen at least ten times. The V and J genes are TRBV28 and TRBJ1-5; D not certain. Trimming cost V 5 bases and J 7 bases, with 15 bases left between them. The CDR3 runs to 14 residues. Per the germline V gene, CDR1 is MDHEN and CDR2 is SYDVKM. The DNA for the CDR3 is TGTGCCAGCAGTCAGGATTCGATCTCCCAGCCCCAGCATTTT. This codes for CASSQDSISQPQHF.

CDR3 region: CASSLLRGGSPLHF. CDR3 coding DNA: TGTGCCAGCAGTTTATTGCGGGGTGGGTCACCCCTCCACTTT. This chain joins TRBV27 and TRBJ1-6; unclear D gene. With 1 base removed from V and 10 bases from J, the gap between germline ends came to 11 bases. Germline assignment: CDR1 MNHEY and CDR2 SMNVEV (reference sequence). The CDR3 totals 14 residues.